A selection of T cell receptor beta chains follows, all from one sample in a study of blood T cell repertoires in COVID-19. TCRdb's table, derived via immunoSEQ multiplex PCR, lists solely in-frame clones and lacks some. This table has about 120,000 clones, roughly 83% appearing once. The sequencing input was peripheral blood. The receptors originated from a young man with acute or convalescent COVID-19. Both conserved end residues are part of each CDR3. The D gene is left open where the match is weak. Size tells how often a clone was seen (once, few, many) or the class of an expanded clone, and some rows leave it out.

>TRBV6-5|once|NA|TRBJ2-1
CASSQRGGSYNEQFF
TGTGCCAGCAGCCAAAGGGGGGGATCTTACAATGAGCAGTTCTTC
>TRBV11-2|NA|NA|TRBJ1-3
CASSTNRDQKGNTIYF
TGTGCCAGCAGCACCAACAGGGATCAGAAGGGAAACACCATATATTTT
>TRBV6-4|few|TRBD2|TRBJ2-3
CASSEAGDLDTQYF
TGTGCCAGCAGTGAGGCGGGAGATCTAGATACGCAGTATTTT
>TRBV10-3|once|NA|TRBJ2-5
CAISGTGGEETQYF
TGTGCCATCAGTGGTACAGGGGGGGAAGAGACCCAGTACTTC
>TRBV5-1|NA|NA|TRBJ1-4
CASSLGQHNEKLFF
TGCGCCAGCAGCTTGGGACAGCATAATGAAAAACTGTTTTTT
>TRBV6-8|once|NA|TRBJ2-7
CASSWGGQTYEQYF
TGTGCCAGCAGTTGGGGGGGGCAAACCTACGAGCAGTACTTC
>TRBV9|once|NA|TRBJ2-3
CASSVGELYTDTQYF
TGTGCCAGCAGCGTAGGAGAACTCTACACAGATACGCAGTATTTT
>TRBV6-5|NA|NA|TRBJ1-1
CASSYEHLGGTEAFF
TGTGCCAGCAGTTACGAACACCTAGGGGGCACTGAAGCTTTCTTT
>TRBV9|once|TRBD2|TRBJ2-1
CASSVSPGLAYDNEQFF
TGTGCCAGCAGCGTATCCCCGGGACTAGCGTACGACAATGAGCAGTTCTTC
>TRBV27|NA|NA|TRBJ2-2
CASSLGLFTGELFF
TGTGCCAGCAGTTTAGGACTTTTCACCGGGGAGCTGTTTTTT
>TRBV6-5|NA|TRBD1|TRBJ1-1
CASSYSPDRGVTEAFF
TGTGCCAGCAGTTACTCGCCGGACAGGGGTGTCACTGAAGCTTTCTTT
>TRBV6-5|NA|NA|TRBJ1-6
CASSYGGGDSPLHF
TGTGCCAGCAGTTACGGTGGGGGCGATTCACCCCTCCACTTT
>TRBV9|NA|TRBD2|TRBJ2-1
CASSVAGGSYNEQFF
TGTGCCAGCAGCGTTGCGGGGGGCTCCTACAATGAGCAGTTCTTC
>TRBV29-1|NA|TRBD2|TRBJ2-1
CSVPTTPIAGGLGEQFF
TGCAGCGTCCCAACAACGCCGATAGCGGGAGGGCTTGGTGAGCAGTTCTTC
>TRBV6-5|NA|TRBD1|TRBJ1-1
CASWGRGDTEAFF
TGTGCCAGCTGGGGCAGGGGGGACACTGAAGCTTTCTTT
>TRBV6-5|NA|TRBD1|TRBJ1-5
CASPDRGQWNQPQHF
TGTGCCAGCCCGGACAGGGGGCAGTGGAATCAGCCCCAGCATTTT
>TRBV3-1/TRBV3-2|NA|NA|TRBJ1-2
CASSHPNRANYGYTF
TGTGCCAGCAGCCACCCTAACAGGGCTAACTATGGCTACACCTTC
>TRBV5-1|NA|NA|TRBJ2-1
CASSVGHGTSGSGVF
NA
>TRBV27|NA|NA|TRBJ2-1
CASSPNNIRVLGNEQFF
TGTGCCAGCAGCCCGAACAACATCAGGGTTTTAGGAAATGAGCAGTTCTTC
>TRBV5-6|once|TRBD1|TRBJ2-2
CASRDTGGADGELFF
TGTGCCAGCAGAGATACAGGGGGAGCCGACGGGGAGCTGTTTTTT
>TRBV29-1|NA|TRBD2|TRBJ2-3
CSVGKAGGLDTQYF
TGCAGCGTTGGAAAAGCGGGGGGCCTAGATACGCAGTATTTT
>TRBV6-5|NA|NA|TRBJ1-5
CASSTRKNQPQHF
TGTGCCAGCAGTACTAGGAAGAATCAGCCCCAGCATTTT
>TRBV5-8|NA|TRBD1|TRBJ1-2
CASSLDRGPGYTF
TGTGCCAGCAGCTTGGACAGGGGGCCTGGCTACACCTTC
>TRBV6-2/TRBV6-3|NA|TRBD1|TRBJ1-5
CASSYSIRTGGTQPQHF
TGTGCCAGCAGTTACTCGATCAGGACAGGGGGCACCCAGCCCCAGCATTTT
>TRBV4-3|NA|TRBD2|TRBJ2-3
CASSQDGRGGTDTQYF
TGCGCCAGCAGCCAAGATGGGCGGGGGGGTACAGATACGCAGTATTTT
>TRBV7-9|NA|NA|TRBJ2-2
CASSLRGSNTGELFF
TGTGCCAGCAGCTTAAGGGGGTCCAACACCGGGGAGCTGTTTTTT
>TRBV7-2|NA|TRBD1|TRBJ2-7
CASSFGQGISYEQYF
TGTGCCAGCAGCTTCGGACAGGGCATCTCCTACGAGCAGTACTTC
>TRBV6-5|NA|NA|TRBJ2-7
CAGQTDAYEQYF
TGTGCCGGTCAGACTGACGCCTACGAGCAGTACTTC
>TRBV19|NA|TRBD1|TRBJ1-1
CASSANRGNTEAFF
TGTGCCAGTAGTGCGAACAGGGGGAACACTGAAGCTTTCTTT
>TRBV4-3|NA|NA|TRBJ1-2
CASSHRGGSGYTF
TGCGCCAGCAGCCACCGGGGGGGGTCAGGCTACACCTTC
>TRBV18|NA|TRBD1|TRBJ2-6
CASSPPEGARTYSGANVLTF
TGTGCCAGCTCACCACCCGAGGGGGCGCGTACCTATTCTGGGGCCAACGTCCTGACTTTC
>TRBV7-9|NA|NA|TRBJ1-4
CASSRGGNEKLFF
TGTGCCAGCAGCCGCGGGGGGAATGAAAAACTGTTTTTT
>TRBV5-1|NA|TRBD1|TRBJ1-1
CASSPGIGGLNTEAFF
TGCGCCAGCAGCCCAGGGATAGGGGGCTTGAACACTGAAGCTTTCTTT
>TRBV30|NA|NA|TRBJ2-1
CAWSSNSGVHNEQFF
TGTGCCTGGAGCTCGAATTCGGGGGTTCACAATGAGCAGTTCTTC
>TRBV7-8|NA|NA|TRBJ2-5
CASSLDDSQETQYF
TGTGCCAGCAGCTTAGACGACAGTCAAGAGACCCAGTACTTC
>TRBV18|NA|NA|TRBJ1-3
CASSPPIPTGPGNTIYF
TGTGCCAGCTCACCTCCGATCCCCACAGGACCTGGAAACACCATATATTTT
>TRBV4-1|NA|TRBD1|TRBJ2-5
CASSQGQGGETQYF
TGCGCCAGCAGCCAAGGACAGGGCGGGGAGACCCAGTACTTC
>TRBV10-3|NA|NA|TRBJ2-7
CAISESGAGQYF
TGTGCCATCAGTGAGTCGGGGGCAGGGCAGTACTTC
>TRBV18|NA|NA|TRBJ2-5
CASSPTSQETQYF
TGTGCCAGCTCACCGACAAGCCAAGAGACCCAGTACTTC
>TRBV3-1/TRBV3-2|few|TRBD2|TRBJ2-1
CASSQGAGGVPNEQFF
TGTGCCAGCAGCCAAGGAGCGGGAGGAGTGCCCAATGAGCAGTTCTTC
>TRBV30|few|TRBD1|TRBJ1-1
CAYGQGASGTEAFF
TGTGCCTATGGACAGGGGGCCTCAGGAACTGAAGCTTTCTTT
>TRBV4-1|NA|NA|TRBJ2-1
CASSSIGGRSLNEQFF
TGCGCCAGCAGCTCAATAGGGGGACGGTCACTCAATGAGCAGTTCTTC
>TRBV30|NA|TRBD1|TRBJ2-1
CAWSVEVMVRGRNEQFF
TGTGCCTGGAGTGTAGAGGTTATGGTCAGGGGGCGTAATGAGCAGTTCTTC
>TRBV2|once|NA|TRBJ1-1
CASSADRNTEAFF
TGTGCCAGCTCTGCGGACAGGAACACTGAAGCTTTCTTT
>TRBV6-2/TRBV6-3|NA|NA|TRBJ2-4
CASSYGGSGWDIQYF
TGTGCCAGCAGTTACGGTGGTTCGGGGTGGGACATTCAGTACTTC
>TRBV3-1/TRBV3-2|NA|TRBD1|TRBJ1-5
CASSQGTGVNQPQHF
TGTGCCAGCAGCCAAGGGACAGGGGTTAATCAGCCCCAGCATTTT
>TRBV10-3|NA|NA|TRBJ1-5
CASNFDRSNQPQHF
TGTGCCTCCAATTTCGACAGGTCCAATCAGCCCCAGCATTTT
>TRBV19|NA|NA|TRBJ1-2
CASKPDRDNYGYTF
TGTGCCAGTAAACCGGACAGAGATAACTATGGCTACACCTTC